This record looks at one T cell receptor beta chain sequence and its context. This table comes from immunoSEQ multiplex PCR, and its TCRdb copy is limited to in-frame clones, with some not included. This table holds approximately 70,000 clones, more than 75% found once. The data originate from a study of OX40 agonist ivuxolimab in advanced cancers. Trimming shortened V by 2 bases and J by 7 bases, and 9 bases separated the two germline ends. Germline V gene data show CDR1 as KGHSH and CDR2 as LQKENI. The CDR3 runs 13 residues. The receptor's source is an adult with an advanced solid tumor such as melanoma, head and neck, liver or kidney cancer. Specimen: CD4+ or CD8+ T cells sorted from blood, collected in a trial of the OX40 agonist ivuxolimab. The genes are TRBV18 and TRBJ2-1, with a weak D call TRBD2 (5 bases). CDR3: CASSPEGRNEQFF. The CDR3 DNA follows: TGTGCCAGCTCACCAGAGGGCCGGAATGAGCAGTTCTTC. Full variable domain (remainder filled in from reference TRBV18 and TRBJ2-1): NAGVMQNPRHLVRRRGQEARLRCSPMKGHSHVYWYRQLPEEGLKFMVYLQKENIIDESGMPKERFSAEFPKEGPSILRIQQVVRGDSAAYFCASSPEGRNEQFFGPGTRLTVL.